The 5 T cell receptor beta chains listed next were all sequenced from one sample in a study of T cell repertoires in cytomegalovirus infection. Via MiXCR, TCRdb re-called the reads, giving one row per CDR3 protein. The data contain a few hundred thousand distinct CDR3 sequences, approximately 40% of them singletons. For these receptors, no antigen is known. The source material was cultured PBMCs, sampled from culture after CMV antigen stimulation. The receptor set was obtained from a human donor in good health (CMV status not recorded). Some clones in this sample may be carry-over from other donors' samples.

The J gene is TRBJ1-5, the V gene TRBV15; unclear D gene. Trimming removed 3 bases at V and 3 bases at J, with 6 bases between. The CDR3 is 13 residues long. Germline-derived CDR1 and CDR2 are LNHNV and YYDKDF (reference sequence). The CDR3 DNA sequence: TGTGCCACCAGCAGGCGGGCCAATCAGCCCCAGCATTTT. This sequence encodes CATSRRANQPQHF.

This chain's CDR3 is CASSQRALSFGEQFF. The CDR3 DNA follows: TGTGCCAGCAGCCAACGAGCGTTGTCGTTTGGTGAGCAGTTCTTC. V usage is TRBV4-2 and J usage is TRBJ2-1; D is unclear. This CDR3 comprises 15 residues. Germline loops: CDR1 LGHNA, CDR2 YNFKEQ. The V and J ends lost 2 bases and 9 bases respectively, with 17 bases between them.

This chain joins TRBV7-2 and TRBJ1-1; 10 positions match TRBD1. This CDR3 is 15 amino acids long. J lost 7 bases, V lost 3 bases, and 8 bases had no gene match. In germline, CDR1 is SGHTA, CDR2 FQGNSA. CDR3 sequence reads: CASSFRTGGPLEAFF. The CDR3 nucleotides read TGTGCCAGCAGCTTTCGGACAGGGGGTCCCCTTGAAGCTTTCTTT. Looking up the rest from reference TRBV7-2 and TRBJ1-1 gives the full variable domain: GAGVSQSPSNKVTEKGKDVELRCDPISGHTALYWYRQSLGQGLEFLIYFQGNSAPDKSGLPSDRFSAERTGGSVSTLTIQRTQQEDSAVYLCASSFRTGGPLEAFFGQGTRLTVV.

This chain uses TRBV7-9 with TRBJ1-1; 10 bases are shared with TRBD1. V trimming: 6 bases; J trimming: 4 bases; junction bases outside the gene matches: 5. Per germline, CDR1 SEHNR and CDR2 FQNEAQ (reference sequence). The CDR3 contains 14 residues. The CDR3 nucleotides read TGTGCCAGCAGGGGACAGGGGCGGGTCACTGAAGCTTTCTTT. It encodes CASRGQGRVTEAFF.

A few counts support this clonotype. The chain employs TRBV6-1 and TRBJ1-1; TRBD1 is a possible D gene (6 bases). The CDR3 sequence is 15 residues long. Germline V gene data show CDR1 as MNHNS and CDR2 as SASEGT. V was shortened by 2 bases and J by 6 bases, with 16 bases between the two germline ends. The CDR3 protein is CASSEWGQGFSEAFF. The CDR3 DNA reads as TGTGCCAGCAGTGAATGGGGGCAGGGCTTCTCTGAAGCTTTCTTT.